Listed here are 8 T cell receptor beta chains from one sample, sequenced in a study of T cell responses to AZD1222 COVID-19 vaccine (dated by TCRdb to 2020 to 2023). The time point label for this specimen denotes: baseline before first vaccination. Library preparation employed the immunoSEQ multiplex PCR assay. Drawn from immuneACCESS, this table holds only the in-frame rearrangements with V and J called that TCRdb kept. Clones are partly lost; checked studies trace under half to an unresolved V gene and leave the rest unexplained. Within this sample are tens of thousands of clones, with around four fifths of them counted one time only. The ten top clones hold 21% of the sample. The sequenced sample was peripheral blood, obtained on day 0 of AZD1222 vaccination. Receptors originate from an adult in good health.

The rearrangement uses TRBV9 and TRBJ2-1, with 14 nucleotides matching TRBD2. CDR3 length: 16 amino acids. Looked up from germline, CDR1 is SGDLS and CDR2 is YYNGEE. The V and J ends lost 0 bases and 8 bases, in that order; junction bases with no gene match: 4. The CDR3 region has the DNA TGTGCCAGCAGCGTAGTGGGGACTAGCGGGAGCGATGAGCAGTTCTTC. Amino acids: CASSVVGTSGSDEQFF.

The J gene is TRBJ2-6, the V gene TRBV7-2; unclear D gene. This CDR3 comprises 15 residues. CDR1 SGHTA and CDR2 FQGNSA come from the germline V gene. V lost 5 bases to trimming and J lost 0 bases, with 8 bases between them. This CDR3 reads CASSPGGSGANVLTF. The CDR3 nucleotides are TGTGCCAGCAGCCCTGGCGGCTCTGGGGCCAACGTCCTGACTTTC.

The chain joins TRBV7-8 to TRBJ2-6, with D tentatively TRBD2 (5 bases). The CDR3 loop spans 17 amino acids. The germline CDR1 and CDR2 sequences are SGHVS and FQNEAQ. V gave up 5 bases and J gave up 0 bases, with 14 bases separating them. The CDR3 coding sequence is TGTGCCAGCAGCCTACCGGTGGGAGACTCTGGGGCCAACGTCCTGACTTTC. As protein: CASSLPVGDSGANVLTF.

The chain uses TRBV2 and TRBJ1-5, with no clear D. The CDR3 is 14 residues long. V gave up 6 bases and J gave up 0 bases, with 9 bases separating them. Germline loops: CDR1 SNHLY, CDR2 FYNNEI. As DNA, the CDR3 is TGTGCCAGCAGCCGGACTGATAGCAATCAGCCCCAGCATTTT. This translates into CASSRTDSNQPQHF.

The CDR3 DNA is TGTGCCAGCAGCCATACATGGGAGCGCAATTCACCCCTCCACTTT. Translation: CASSHTWERNSPLHF. The chain is built from TRBV27 and TRBJ1-6; D uncertain. Germline V gene sequence: CDR1 MNHEY, CDR2 SMNVEV (reference sequence). The CDR3 covers 15 residues. V was shortened by 6 bases and J by 7 bases, with 16 bases between the two germline ends.

The genes are TRBV5-1 and TRBJ2-1, with TRBD2 matching over 10 bases. Trimming took 7 bases from V and 4 from J; bases not matched to a gene: 8. This CDR3 spans 15 amino acids. In germline, CDR1 is SGHRS, CDR2 YFSETQ. This CDR3 is CASQRVAGGYNEQFF. The CDR3 DNA follows: TGCGCCAGCCAGAGGGTAGCGGGAGGTTACAATGAGCAGTTCTTC.

This clone appeared a few times. This chain joins TRBV11-2 and TRBJ1-2; D remains unclear. The CDR3 has 13 residues. Trimming removed 7 bases at V and 8 bases at J, with 17 bases between. Germline CDR1 reads SGHAT; CDR2 reads FQNNGV. For the CDR3, the DNA is TGTGCCAGCAACCCTGGACCGGAGGGAGGCTACACCTTC. It is translated as CASNPGPEGGYTF.

CDR3 in amino acids: CASSLSGGPNYGYTF. As DNA, the CDR3 is TGTGCCAGCAGCTTATCGGGGGGTCCTAACTATGGCTACACCTTC. The rearrangement joins TRBV7-2 to TRBJ1-2; D is perhaps TRBD1 (5 bases). The CDR3 extends over 15 amino acids. Germline V gene lookup returns CDR1 SGHTA and CDR2 FQGNSA. V shed 2 bases and J shed 0 bases, with 10 bases lying between them.